This T cell receptor beta chain was captured in a study of blood T cell repertoires in COVID-19. Study-wide context: Sites in the United States, Italy and Spain provided acute and convalescent COVID-19 samples. The cDNA or gDNA used as material had been derived from T cells, B-cell-depleted T cells, or PBMCs.

Looked up from germline, CDR1 is LGHDT and CDR2 is YNNKEL (reference sequence). The CDR3 is 14 amino acids. Trimming shortened V by 4 bases and J by 6 bases, and 13 bases separated the two germline ends. Produced via immunoSEQ multiplex PCR; TCRdb's table is partial and in-frame only. The sample shows 100,000 to 150,000 clones, more than 75% of them seen only once. The chain joins TRBV3-1 (or the pseudogene TRBV3-2) to TRBJ2-1, with a possible D match to TRBD1 (5 bases). Sequences were obtained from peripheral blood. This TCR was sampled from a human donor in a cohort sampled during active COVID-19. The CDR3 loop is CASSLRGSSNEQFF. CDR3 DNA sequence: TGTGCCAGCAGCCTAAGGGGATCCAGCAATGAGCAGTTCTTC.